This TCR beta chain was captured by sequencing in a study of T cells in pancreatic ductal adenocarcinoma. Overall study results and limits: Mean clonality was around 0.11 in tumors and 0.065 to 0.075 in blood, not significantly different. Compared with tumor, blood showed more total productive templates and approximately 8-fold more clonotypes. Tumor-versus-blood clonality comparisons may be biased toward lower tumor diversity.

The selected patients with pancreatic ductal adenocarcinoma had surgery but no neoadjuvant therapy. Of note for this clone: What it binds is unknown.

CDR3 size: 14 residues. Trimming removed 7 bases from V and 6 bases from J; junction bases left unmatched: 11. Germline V CDR1 and CDR2: SNHLY, FYNNEI. Produced via immunoSEQ multiplex PCR; TCRdb's table is partial and in-frame only. The profile shows around 100,000 clones, 90% to 95% of them singletons. The sample consisted of PBMCs. The TCR comes from a human donor with pancreatic ductal adenocarcinoma. The V gene is TRBV2, the J gene TRBJ1-2; 7 bases are a match to TRBD1. The CDR3 spells CASTPQWTGHGYTF. For the CDR3, the DNA is TGTGCCAGCACTCCCCAATGGACAGGACATGGCTACACCTTC.